The 15 T cell receptor beta chains listed next were all sequenced from one sample in a study of CD8+CD57+ T cells in acquired aplastic anemia. Using genomic DNA as the template, TCR beta VDJ and CDR3 profiling was carried out. TCRdb re-analysed the reads in MiXCR, keeping a single row per CDR3 protein. The table lists about 160,000 distinct CDR3 sequences, 40% to 50% of them singletons. Before being chosen for sequencing, patients had shown CD8+CD57+ cell expansion by flow cytometry. The sample consisted of sorted CD4+, CD8+, or CD8+CD57+ T cells (not recorded which) from PBMCs. All receptors derive from a human donor with aplastic anemia.

This clonotype was seen more than once but under ten times. The CDR3 DNA follows: TGTGCCATCAGTGAGTCGGCAGATACGCAGTATTTT. The encoded protein is CAISESADTQYF. The rearrangement joins TRBV10-3 to TRBJ2-3; D gene uncertain. The CDR3 sequence is 12 residues long. Deletions cut 0 bases from V and 4 bases from J, with 2 bases between. Germline values: CDR1 ENHRY, CDR2 SYGVKD.

The V gene is TRBV5-5, the J gene TRBJ1-5; D is unresolved. Trimming removed 0 bases from V and 5 bases from J, with 6 bases in between. CDR1 and CDR2 (germline): SGHKS, YYEKEE (reference sequence). The CDR3 is 13 amino acids. DNA of the CDR3: TGTGCCAGCAGCTTGGGAGCTGATCAGCCCCAGCATTTT. Translated, it gives CASSLGADQPQHF.

This clonotype was seen ten or more times. At one end, the junction sequence differs from germline, possibly due to a read error. The chain combines TRBV7-6 with TRBJ2-7; 8 bases map to TRBD1. CDR1 and CDR2 from the germline V gene are SGHVS and FNYEAQ. There are 17 residues in the CDR3. The CDR3 is CASSSIAWTGMGTGAEF. The DNA of the CDR3 is TGTGCCAGCAGCTCAATCGCTTGGACAGGGATGGGAACGGGAGCGGAGTTC.

The rearrangement uses TRBV24-1 and TRBJ2-7; weak D call: TRBD2 (6 bases). This CDR3 has 13 residues. Germline V gene data show CDR1 as KGHDR and CDR2 as SFDVKD. Trimming cost V 9 bases and J 5 bases, with 16 bases left between them. CDR3 protein: CATSILWGDEQYF. The CDR3 DNA is TGTGCCACCTCAATCCTGTGGGGGGACGAGCAGTACTTC.

J is TRBJ1-6 and V is TRBV24-1; no clear D. Trimming removed 5 bases at V and 7 bases at J, with 14 bases between. CDR3 length: 15 residues. Per the germline V gene, CDR1 is KGHDR and CDR2 is SFDVKD. The CDR3 DNA follows: TGTGCCACCAGTGTTAGCGGAGGAGCAAATTCACCCCTCCACTTT. It specifies CATSVSGGANSPLHF.

This clonotype was counted between two and nine times. The chain carries TRBV10-3 and TRBJ2-5, with D perhaps TRBD1 or TRBD2 (5 bases each). This CDR3 is 14 amino acids long. Germline CDR1 and CDR2: ENHRY and SYGVKD. Trimming removed 10 bases at V and 9 bases at J, with 24 bases between. The CDR3 coding sequence is TGTGCCAGCTCCCCCGGGACGATTGGTGGAGCCCAGTACTTC. Translating gives CASSPGTIGGAQYF.

This clonotype occurred many times. The chain recombines TRBV12-3 or TRBV12-4 with TRBJ1-2; D remains ambiguous. There are 14 residues in the CDR3. V lost 0 bases to trimming and J lost 5 bases, with 10 bases between them. The CDR3 nucleotides are TGTGCCAGCAGTTTAGCCCGTTGGGAGTATGGCTACACCTTC. This translates into CASSLARWEYGYTF.

The chain combines TRBV20-1 with TRBJ2-7; D possibly corresponds to TRBD1 (5 bases). The length of the CDR3 is 13 residues. Germline CDR1 DFQATT, CDR2 SNEGSKA (reference sequence). Trimming removed 3 bases at V and 4 bases at J, with 13 bases between. The CDR3 nucleotides are TGCAGTGCTAGGGGGCCCAGGGTATACGAGCAGTACTTC. It translates to CSARGPRVYEQYF.

The CDR3 protein is CATSRDGGAYNEQFF. CDR3 in DNA: TGTGCCACCAGCAGAGACGGGGGCGCTTACAATGAGCAGTTCTTC. J is TRBJ2-1 and V is TRBV15; D tentatively fits TRBD1 or TRBD2 (6 bases each). The CDR3 is made up of 15 amino acids. Trimming stripped 0 bases from V and 4 bases from J, with 10 bases between. Germline V gene sequence: CDR1 LNHNV, CDR2 YYDKDF (reference sequence).

This clonotype was detected only once. This sequence joins TRBV7-8 and TRBJ1-4; unclear D gene. The CDR3 loop spans 13 amino acids. The V gene lost 1 base and the J gene lost 7 bases, with 7 bases spanning the gap. CDR1 is SGHVS and CDR2 is FQNEAQ in the germline V gene. As DNA, the CDR3 is TGTGCCAGCAGCTTAGGCCGACCTGAAAAACTGTTTTTT. Protein product: CASSLGRPEKLFF.

This clonotype has only one observation. The rearrangement links TRBV7-3 to TRBJ2-5; a possible D gene is TRBD2 (5 bases). This CDR3 is 12 amino acids long. The V end lost 4 bases, the J end lost 5 bases, and 8 bases lay between the germline ends. Germline assignment: CDR1 SGHTA and CDR2 FQGTGA. CDR3 sequence (DNA): TGTGCCAGCAGCTCAATAGCGGAGACCCAGTACTTC. Its protein is CASSSIAETQYF.

The chain links TRBV5-1 to TRBJ2-7, with D possibly matching TRBD1 (6 bases). CDR3 length: 16 residues. V was shortened by 0 bases and J by 0 bases, with 13 bases between the two germline ends. Per the germline V gene, CDR1 is SGHRS and CDR2 is YFSETQ. The CDR3 sequence: CASSLEGGSGSYEQYF. In DNA, the CDR3 is TGCGCCAGCAGCTTGGAAGGGGGTTCCGGCTCCTACGAGCAGTACTTC. Looking up the rest from reference TRBV5-1 and TRBJ2-7 gives the full variable domain: KAGVTQTPRYLIKTRGQQVTLSCSPISGHRSVSWYQQTPGQGLQFLFEYFSETQRNKGNFPGRFSGRQFSNSRSEMNVSTLELGDSALYLCASSLEGGSGSYEQYFGPGTRLTVT.

Of note for this clonotype: A read error may be the cause here, since a much bigger clone is one base away. The chain recombines TRBV12-3 or TRBV12-4 with TRBJ1-2; no firm D call. This CDR3 contains 12 residues. The chain's CDR3 is CVLRWSNYGYTF. The CDR3 DNA is TGTGTCCTAAGGTGGTCTAACTATGGCTACACCTTC.

This clonotype was recorded at least ten times. This chain links TRBV9 with TRBJ2-2, with 9 nucleotides matching TRBD1. Trimming took 1 base from V and 0 from J; bases not matched to a gene: 4. The germline gives CDR1 SGDLS, CDR2 YYNGEE. The length of the CDR3 is 17 residues. CDR3 in DNA: TGTGCCAGCAGCGTAAAGCGGGACAGGGCGAACACCGGGGAGCTGTTTTTT. Its protein product is CASSVKRDRANTGELFF.

This clonotype has only a few counts. The chain links TRBV29-1 to TRBJ2-2; TRBD2 agrees at 14 bases. The V gene's germline CDR1 is SQVTM and CDR2 ANQGSEA. V shed 4 bases, J shed 7 bases, and the junction held 5 bases outside the gene matches. This CDR3 is built from 15 residues. CDR3 sequence: CSVGLAGGPGGELFF. CDR3 coding DNA: TGCAGCGTTGGACTAGCGGGGGGGCCTGGCGGGGAGCTGTTTTTT.